Shown below are 3 T cell receptor beta chains from a single sample sequenced in a study of blood T cell repertoires in COVID-19. The protocol was immunoSEQ multiplex PCR, while the TCRdb copy is restricted to in-frame clones and leaves out a portion. Among about 260,000 clones, 84% were seen once, and the ten largest hold 4% to 4.5%. The material sequenced was peripheral blood. The receptors shown here come from a man aged 55 to 70 with acute or convalescent COVID-19.

V gene TRBV7-2 combines with J gene TRBJ2-1; D gene ambiguous. CDR1 and CDR2 (germline): SGHTA, FQGNSA. The V end lost 3 bases, the J end lost 3 bases, and 9 bases lay between the germline ends. CDR3 length: 14 residues. CDR3: CASSFSAYYNEQFF. The DNA of the CDR3 is TGTGCCAGCAGCTTCAGCGCCTACTACAATGAGCAGTTCTTC.

This clone was recorded only once. The chain employs TRBV27 and TRBJ2-7, with 8 bases fitting TRBD2. Germline CDR1 is MNHEY and CDR2 is SMNVEV (reference sequence). V shed 3 bases, J shed 3 bases, and the junction held 4 bases outside the gene matches. This CDR3 region has 14 residues. The DNA of the CDR3 is TGTGCCAGCAGTTTTGGGACTAGGAACTACGAGCAGTACTTC. Translating it yields CASSFGTRNYEQYF.

V gene TRBV2 combines with J gene TRBJ2-2; D is uncertain. V was pared by 5 bases and J by 5 bases, with 6 bases between. The germline V gene has CDR1 SNHLY and CDR2 FYNNEI. CDR3 length equals 12 residues. CDR3 region: CASSLETGELFF. CDR3 nucleotide sequence: TGTGCCAGCAGTTTAGAGACCGGGGAGCTGTTTTTT.